This TCR beta chain was identified in a study of CD8 T cells in Susac syndrome. Sequencing of TCR beta, carried out with a high-throughput approach, was applied to CD8+ and CD4+ T cells from the blood. Through negative isolation, CD4+ and CD8+ T cells were obtained, while TEMRA cells were enriched using FACS. It was with random hexamers that 0.5 to 1 ug RNA was reverse transcribed. One entry per CDR3 protein, called by TCRdb with MiXCR from the immunoSEQ multiplex PCR reads. The table records approximately 210,000 distinct CDR3 sequences, roughly 96% of them present only once. This CDR3 contains 14 residues. With 0 bases removed from V and 4 bases from J, the gap between germline ends came to 10 bases. Germline CDR1 and CDR2: SGHVS and FNYEAQ.

The TCR sequence derives from a human donor with multiple sclerosis. The sequenced material came from CD4+ T cells from PBMCs. The chain carries TRBV7-6 and TRBJ2-7; TRBD1 is a possible D gene (5 bases). The CDR3 spells CASSLAVGLYEQYF. Written as DNA, the CDR3 is TGTGCCAGCAGCTTAGCTGTGGGGCTATACGAGCAGTACTTC.